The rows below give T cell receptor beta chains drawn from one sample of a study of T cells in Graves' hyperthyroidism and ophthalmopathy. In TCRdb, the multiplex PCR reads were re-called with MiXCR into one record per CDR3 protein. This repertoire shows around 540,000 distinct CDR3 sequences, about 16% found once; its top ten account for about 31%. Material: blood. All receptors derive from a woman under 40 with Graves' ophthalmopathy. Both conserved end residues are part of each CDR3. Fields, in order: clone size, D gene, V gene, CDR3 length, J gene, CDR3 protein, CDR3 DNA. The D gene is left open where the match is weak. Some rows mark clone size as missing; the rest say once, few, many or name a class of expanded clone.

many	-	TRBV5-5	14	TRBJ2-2	CASSLLPETGELFF	TGTGCCAGCAGCTTGTTGCCAGAAACCGGGGAGCTGTTTTTT
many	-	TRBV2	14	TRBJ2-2	CASSSQGNTGELFF	TGTGCCAGCAGTAGCCAGGGAAACACCGGGGAGCTGTTTTTT
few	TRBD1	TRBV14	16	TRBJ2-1	CASSQQGGVKIREQFF	TGTGCCAGCAGCCAGCAAGGGGGCGTTAAGATTCGTGAGCAGTTCTTC
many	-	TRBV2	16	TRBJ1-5	CASSELGGGSNQPQHF	TGTGCCAGCAGTGAATTGGGAGGGGGGAGCAATCAGCCCCAGCATTTT
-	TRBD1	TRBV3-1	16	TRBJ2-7	CASSHDTGDEGYEQYF	TGTGCCAGCAGCCATGACACAGGGGACGAAGGCTACGAGCAGTACTTC
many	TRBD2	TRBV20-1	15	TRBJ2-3	CSATRKGLSTDTQYF	TGCAGTGCCACAAGGAAGGGACTATCCACAGATACGCAGTATTTT
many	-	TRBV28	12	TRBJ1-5	CASSLGFQPQHF	TGTGCCAGCAGTTTGGGATTTCAGCCCCAGCATTTT
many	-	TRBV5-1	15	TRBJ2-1	CASSLAVREGTWQFF	TGCGCCAGCAGCTTGGCCGTCAGGGAAGGGACTTGGCAGTTCTTC
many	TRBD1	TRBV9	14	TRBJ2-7	CASSVGTANYEQYF	TGTGCCAGCAGCGTTGGGACAGCAAACTACGAGCAGTACTTC
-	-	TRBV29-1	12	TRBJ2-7	CSVEERAYEQYF	TGCAGCGTTGAAGAGCGGGCTTACGAGCAGTACTTC
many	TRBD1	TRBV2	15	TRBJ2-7	CASSEARTGAYEQYF	TGTGCCAGCAGTGAAGCGAGGACAGGGGCCTACGAGCAGTACTTC
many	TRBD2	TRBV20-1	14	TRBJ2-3	CSARTSGGPDTQYF	TGCAGTGCCAGGACTAGCGGGGGGCCAGATACGCAGTATTTT
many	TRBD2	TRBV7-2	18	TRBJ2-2	CASSLEAVGRALAGELFF	TGTGCCAGCAGCTTAGAAGCGGTCGGGAGGGCCCTCGCCGGGGAGCTGTTTTTT
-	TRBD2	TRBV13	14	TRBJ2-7	CASSLRAGESEQYF	TGTGCCAGCAGCTTACGCGCGGGAGAAAGCGAGCAGTACTTC
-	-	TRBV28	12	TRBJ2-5	CASSALQETQYF	TGTGCCAGCAGTGCCCTACAAGAGACCCAGTACTTC
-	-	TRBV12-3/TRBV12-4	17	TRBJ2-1	CASSFDKWGSSYNEQFF	TGTGCCAGCAGTTTTGACAAGTGGGGTAGCTCCTACAATGAGCAATTCTTC
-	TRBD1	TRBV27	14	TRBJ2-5	CASSPGGYGETQYF	TGTGCCAGCAGTCCAGGGGGCTATGGAGAGACCCAGTACTTC
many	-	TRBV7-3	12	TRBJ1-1	CASSPEGTEAFF	TGTGCCAGCAGCCCTGAGGGTACTGAAGCTTTCTTT
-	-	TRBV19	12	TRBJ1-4	CAASARGEKLFF	TGTGCCGCCAGTGCGAGGGGCGAAAAACTGTTTTTT
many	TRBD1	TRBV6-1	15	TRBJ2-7	CASSLSGTVSYEQYF	TGTGCCAGCAGCTTATCCGGGACAGTAAGCTACGAGCAGTACTTC
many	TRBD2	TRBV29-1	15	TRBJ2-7	CSVEGAGTSGYEQYF	TGCAGCGTTGAGGGGGCAGGGACTAGCGGCTACGAGCAGTACTTC
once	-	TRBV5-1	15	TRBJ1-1	CASSPRVDRWTEAFF	TGCGCCAGCAGCCCTCGGGTGGATCGCTGGACTGAAGCTTTCTTT
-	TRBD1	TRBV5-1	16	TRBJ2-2	CASSSLGQGYSGELFF	TGCGCCAGCAGCTCCCTAGGACAGGGATATTCCGGGGAGCTGTTTTTT
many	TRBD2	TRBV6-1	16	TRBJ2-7	CASSSSGLASLYEQYF	TGTGCCAGCAGTTCCTCAGGACTAGCGAGCCTCTACGAGCAGTACTTC
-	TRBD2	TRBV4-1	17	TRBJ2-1	CASSQKILAGGPNEQFF	TGCGCCAGCAGCCAAAAAATCCTAGCGGGAGGGCCCAATGAGCAGTTCTTC
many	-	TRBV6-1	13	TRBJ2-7	CASTPTHTYEQYF	TGTGCCAGCACCCCGACTCATACCTACGAGCAGTACTTC
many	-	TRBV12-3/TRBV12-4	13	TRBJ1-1	CASSFHLNTEAFF	TGTGCCAGCAGTTTTCACCTAAACACTGAAGCTTTCTTT
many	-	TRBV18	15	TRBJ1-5	CASSPGVAENQPQHF	TGTGCCAGCTCACCAGGAGTCGCGGAAAATCAGCCCCAGCATTTT
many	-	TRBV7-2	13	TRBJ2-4	CASNQGGWDIQYF	TGTGCCAGCAATCAAGGGGGGTGGGACATTCAGTACTTC
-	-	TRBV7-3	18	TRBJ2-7	CASTVGTWRDTVLHEQYF	TGTGCCAGTACTGTCGGCACCTGGCGGGACACGGTACTCCACGAGCAGTACTTC
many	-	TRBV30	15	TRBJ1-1	CAWGTQTRKNTEAFF	TGTGCCTGGGGCACTCAGACACGGAAGAACACTGAAGCTTTCTTT
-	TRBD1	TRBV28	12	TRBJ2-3	CASRTGGDPQYF	TGTGCCAGCAGGACAGGGGGGGACCCGCAGTATTTT
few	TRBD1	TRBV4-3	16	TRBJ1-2	CASSQEGLTGYYGYTF	TGCGCCAGCAGCCAGGAAGGGTTGACAGGGTACTATGGCTACACCTTC
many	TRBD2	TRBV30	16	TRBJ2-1	CAWSGPTSGSRNEQFF	TGTGCCTGGAGCGGACCGACTAGCGGGAGTAGGAATGAGCAGTTCTTC
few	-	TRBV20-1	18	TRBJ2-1	CSARDLTGTGSAYNEQFF	TGCAGTGCTAGGGATCTGACAGGGACCGGGAGTGCGTACAATGAGCAGTTCTTC
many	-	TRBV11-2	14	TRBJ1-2	CASSPLKTNYGYTF	TGTGCCAGCAGCCCGCTGAAAACTAACTATGGCTACACCTTC
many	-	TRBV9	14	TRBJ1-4	CASSVDPANEKLFF	TGTGCCAGCAGCGTAGATCCCGCTAATGAAAAACTGTTTTTT
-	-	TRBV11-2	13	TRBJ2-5	CASSLGPAETQYF	TGTGCCAGCAGCTTAGGTCCGGCTGAGACCCAGTACTTC